The rows below give T cell receptor beta chains drawn from one sample of a study of early T cells in non-severe SARS-CoV-2 infection. TCRdb re-called the 5' RACE reads with MiXCR, one entry per CDR3 protein. In the table there are about 84,000 distinct CDR3 sequences, around an eighth of which are singletons. The sample was whole blood. The source of these receptors is an adult who was a healthcare worker with PCR-confirmed SARS-CoV-2 infection or an uninfected control (not recorded which). Both conserved end residues are part of each CDR3. Fields, in order: V gene, D gene, J gene, clone size, CDR3 protein, CDR3 DNA. The D gene is left open where the match is weak. Clone sizes are given selectively: once, few, many, or a class where the clone is expanded.

>TRBV9|TRBD1|TRBJ2-2|NA
CASSEGQGGYTGELFF
TGTGCCAGCAGCGAAGGACAGGGGGGATACACCGGGGAGCTGTTTTTT
>TRBV6-2/TRBV6-3|NA|TRBJ1-1|many
CASTGVNTEAFF
TGTGCCAGCACTGGGGTGAACACTGAAGCTTTCTTT
>TRBV2|NA|TRBJ1-6|many
CASSVDYNSPLHF
TGTGCCAGCAGTGTGGATTATAATTCACCCCTCCACTTT
>TRBV20-1|TRBD1|TRBJ2-5|few
CSARLTGSQETQYF
TGCAGTGCTAGATTGACAGGGTCACAAGAGACCCAGTACTTC
>TRBV5-6|NA|TRBJ2-7|many
CASSLVQDLGTYEQYF
TGTGCCAGCAGCTTGGTGCAGGATCTGGGGACCTACGAGCAGTACTTC
>TRBV6-5|NA|TRBJ1-5|NA
CASSPGPSMGNQPQHF
TGTGCCAGCAGCCCGGGACCGTCGATGGGCAATCAGCCCCAGCATTTT
>TRBV28|TRBD1|TRBJ1-2|many
CASSTTGRHGYTF
TGTGCCAGCAGTACGACAGGGAGGCATGGCTACACCTTC
>TRBV7-7|TRBD1|TRBJ2-7|NA
CASSPAPGQGDEQYF
TGTGCTAGCAGTCCCGCTCCGGGACAGGGGGACGAGCAGTACTTC
>TRBV14|TRBD1|TRBJ2-1|NA
CASSNRDSHYNEQFF
TGTGCCAGCAGCAACCGGGACAGTCACTACAATGAGCAGTTCTTC
>TRBV3-1|TRBD2|TRBJ2-5|NA
CASSRRTSGGETQYF
TGTGCCAGCAGCCGCCGGACTAGCGGGGGGGAGACCCAGTACTTC
>TRBV3-1|TRBD1|TRBJ2-5|many
CASSQQGAKETQYF
TGTGCCAGCAGCCAACAGGGGGCAAAAGAGACCCAGTACTTC
>TRBV7-9|NA|TRBJ2-2|NA
CASSFPGGPSTGELFF
TGTGCCAGCAGCTTCCCCGGGGGGCCGAGCACCGGGGAGCTGTTTTTT
>TRBV29-1|NA|TRBJ1-4|many
CSVEPGGGEKLFF
TGCAGCGTTGAACCCGGGGGCGGTGAAAAACTGTTTTTT
>TRBV27|TRBD2|TRBJ2-7|many
CASAPGLAAYEQYF
TGTGCCAGCGCCCCGGGACTAGCGGCCTACGAGCAGTACTTC
>TRBV29-1|TRBD1|TRBJ2-7|NA
CSGSDRGQQYF
TGCAGCGGGTCGGACAGGGGGCAGCAGTACTTC
>TRBV7-9|NA|TRBJ2-7|NA
CASSSDSHEQYF
TGTGCCAGCAGTTCTGACTCCCACGAGCAGTACTTC
>TRBV7-9|NA|TRBJ1-2|many
CASSSQKGNYGYTF
TGTGCCAGCAGCTCCCAAAAGGGAAACTATGGCTACACCTTC
>TRBV7-2|TRBD1|TRBJ1-1|few
CASSPTGRGRNTEAFF
TGTGCCAGCAGCCCAACGGGGAGGGGGCGAAACACTGAAGCTTTCTTT
>TRBV5-1|NA|TRBJ1-2|many
CASSYWGSYGYTF
TGCGCCAGCAGCTACTGGGGGAGCTATGGCTACACCTTC
>TRBV6-1|NA|TRBJ1-6|few
CASSPGPYNSPLHF
TGTGCCAGCAGCCCCGGCCCCTATAATTCACCCCTCCACTTT
>TRBV11-2|NA|TRBJ2-7|many
CASSLKIEQYF
TGTGCCAGCAGCTTAAAAATCGAGCAGTACTTC
>TRBV6-1|NA|TRBJ1-1|NA
CASSAPSGVNTEAFF
TGTGCCAGCAGTGCCCCTAGTGGGGTGAACACTGAAGCTTTCTTT
>TRBV29-1|TRBD2|TRBJ2-3|NA
CSAGLAGPTDTQYF
TGCAGCGCCGGACTAGCGGGACCTACTGATACGCAGTATTTT
>TRBV7-9|TRBD1|TRBJ2-7|few
CASSRTGGHEQYF
TGTGCCAGCAGCAGGACAGGGGGCCACGAGCAGTACTTC
>TRBV3-1|TRBD1|TRBJ2-2|many
CASSQPEGVTGDTGELFF
TGTGCCAGCAGCCAACCAGAGGGGGTGACAGGGGACACCGGGGAGCTGTTTTTT
>TRBV6-5|TRBD1|TRBJ1-2|once
CASRTGEKGYGYTF
TGTGCCAGCAGGACAGGGGAAAAGGGCTATGGCTACACCTTC
>TRBV6-2/TRBV6-3|TRBD2|TRBJ2-7|NA
CASSYGLAGSDEQYF
TGTGCCAGCAGTTACGGACTAGCGGGGTCTGATGAGCAGTACTTC
>TRBV11-2|NA|TRBJ2-7|many
CASSLGVEAYEQYF
TGTGCCAGCAGCTTAGGAGTAGAGGCTTACGAGCAGTACTTC
>TRBV5-8|NA|TRBJ1-2|NA
CASSNHMNYGYTF
TGTGCCAGCAGCAATCATATGAACTATGGCTACACCTTC
>TRBV28|TRBD1|TRBJ1-5|few
CATLDRGRQPQHF
TGTGCCACCCTTGACAGGGGGCGTCAGCCCCAGCATTTT
>TRBV28|NA|TRBJ2-5|NA
CASSLGGTTKETQYF
TGTGCCAGCAGTTTAGGGGGGACGACAAAAGAGACCCAGTACTTC
>TRBV28|NA|TRBJ2-1|many
CASTLGRALYNEQFF
TGTGCCAGCACCCTGGGGCGGGCCCTATACAATGAGCAGTTCTTC
>TRBV6-6|NA|TRBJ1-3|few
CASFPSQGSGNTIYF
TGTGCCAGTTTTCCCTCCCAGGGCTCCGGAAACACCATATATTTT
>TRBV30|TRBD1|TRBJ2-3|many
CAWSVATGRADTQYF
TGTGCCTGGAGTGTAGCGACAGGGAGAGCAGATACGCAGTATTTT
>TRBV3-1|TRBD2|TRBJ2-4|few
CASSHGGEGKNIQYF
TGTGCCAGCAGCCACGGCGGGGAGGGCAAAAACATTCAGTACTTC
>TRBV6-6|TRBD1|TRBJ1-2|few
CASSYRQGEGYTF
TGTGCCAGCAGTTACCGGCAGGGGGAAGGCTACACCTTC
>TRBV3-1|NA|TRBJ1-3|many
CASSQDLKAGNTIYF
TGTGCCAGCAGCCAAGATCTAAAAGCTGGAAACACCATATATTTT
>TRBV15|TRBD1|TRBJ2-3|NA
CATSTRQGSTDTQYF
TGTGCCACCAGCACCCGACAGGGGTCCACAGATACGCAGTATTTT
>TRBV11-1|NA|TRBJ1-1|few
CASSFMRGTEAFF
TGTGCCAGCAGCTTTATGCGGGGCACTGAAGCTTTCTTT
>TRBV20-1|NA|TRBJ2-5|NA
CSAMTGSQETQYF
TGCAGTGCTATGACAGGTTCGCAAGAGACCCAGTACTTC
>TRBV7-2|TRBD2|TRBJ2-5|NA
CASSLGLAGEKTQYF
TGTGCCAGCAGCTTAGGACTAGCGGGGGAGAAGACCCAGTACTTC
>TRBV6-1|NA|TRBJ1-2|many
CASSQVYGYTF
TGTGCCAGCAGCCAGGTTTATGGCTACACCTTC
>TRBV20-1|NA|TRBJ2-7|few
CSARDFRGDSYEQYF
TGCAGTGCTAGAGATTTTCGTGGAGACTCCTACGAGCAGTACTTC
>TRBV5-4|NA|TRBJ1-1|NA
CASSDKTGPSGEAFF
TGTGCCAGCAGCGATAAAACAGGGCCCTCCGGTGAAGCTTTCTTT
>TRBV5-1|NA|TRBJ1-1|NA
CASSPRRGLDEAFF
TGCGCCAGCAGCCCCCGCCGAGGGTTGGATGAAGCTTTCTTT
>TRBV29-1|NA|TRBJ2-2|NA
CSVELIGGELFF
TGCAGCGTTGAACTAATCGGCGGGGAGCTGTTTTTT
>TRBV5-1|NA|TRBJ2-1|few
CASSLQGLNYNEQFF
TGCGCCAGCAGCTTACAGGGTTTAAACTACAATGAGCAGTTCTTC
>TRBV9|NA|TRBJ2-3|NA
CASSYRDTDTQYF
TGTGCCAGCAGCTACCGGGACACAGATACGCAGTATTTT
>TRBV7-6|TRBD1|TRBJ2-7|many
CASSPKRDRGYEQYF
TGTGCCAGCAGCCCCAAGAGGGACAGGGGGTACGAGCAGTACTTC
>TRBV29-1|NA|TRBJ2-7|few
CSVEDRKTYEQYF
TGCAGCGTTGAAGATCGTAAAACCTACGAGCAGTACTTC
>TRBV30|NA|TRBJ2-1|few
CAWSVSDGNEQFF
TGTGCCTGGAGTGTCTCGGACGGCAATGAGCAGTTCTTC
>TRBV11-2|NA|TRBJ2-5|many
CASSLAGLETQYF
TGTGCCAGCAGCTTAGCGGGGTTGGAGACCCAGTACTTC
>TRBV15|NA|TRBJ1-1|many
CATSRDFGAAEAFF
TGTGCCACCAGCAGAGATTTCGGGGCAGCCGAAGCTTTCTTT
>TRBV6-4|NA|TRBJ1-1|few
CASRRDRTGGTEAFF
TGTGCCAGCAGGAGGGACCGTACCGGGGGCACTGAAGCTTTCTTT
>TRBV7-8|NA|TRBJ2-7|many
CASSLQWDEQYF
TGTGCCAGCAGCTTGCAGTGGGACGAGCAGTACTTC
>TRBV7-8|NA|TRBJ2-2|NA
CASSFGGNTGELFF
TGTGCCAGCAGCTTCGGGGGTAACACCGGGGAGCTGTTTTTT
>TRBV5-4|NA|TRBJ2-2|NA
CASSYSTGELFF
TGTGCCAGCAGCTACTCCACCGGGGAGCTGTTTTTT
>TRBV7-9|TRBD1|TRBJ1-2|many
CASSHAGTGARGYTF
TGTGCCAGCAGTCACGCCGGGACAGGGGCCCGGGGCTACACCTTC
>TRBV20-1|NA|TRBJ2-4|NA
CSGVSSNGDIQYF
TGCAGTGGGGTTTCTAGCAACGGGGACATTCAGTACTTC